Listed here are 13 T cell receptor beta chains from one sample, sequenced in a study of T cells in Graves' hyperthyroidism and ophthalmopathy. The source material, RNA transcripts, was used to amplify TCR beta CDR3 regions. Using the HTBI primer set, a first-round RT-PCR was run on the TCR CDR3. TCRdb used MiXCR to reprocess the multiplex PCR reads, holding one entry per CDR3 protein. The sample has hundreds of thousands of distinct CDR3 sequences, roughly 20% seen once. The material sequenced was blood. These receptors all stem from a woman between 50 and 59 years old with Graves' hyperthyroidism that later progressed to Graves' ophthalmopathy.

The chain couples TRBV12-3 or TRBV12-4 to TRBJ1-1; weak D call: TRBD1 (5 bases). V was clipped by 7 bases and J by 1 base, with 19 bases between them. There are 16 residues in the CDR3. CDR3 DNA: TGTGCCAGCATCCAACAGACTAGCGGGGGGAACACTGAAGCTTTCTTT. As protein: CASIQQTSGGNTEAFF.

The gene calls are TRBV27 and TRBJ1-5; D may be TRBD1 (6 bases). V was cut by 10 bases and J by 4 bases, with 20 bases left in between. The CDR3 contains 15 residues. Per the germline V gene, CDR1 is MNHEY and CDR2 is SMNVEV (reference sequence). The CDR3 DNA follows: TGTGCCATCAGAAGTGAACAGGGTAATAATCAGCCCCAGCATTTT. The encoded protein is CAIRSEQGNNQPQHF.

The table lists this clonotype with many counts. The J gene is TRBJ1-5, the V gene TRBV7-6; D is possibly TRBD1 (5 bases). Germline-derived CDR1 and CDR2 are SGHVS and FNYEAQ. The V end lost 8 bases, the J end lost 2 bases, and 10 bases lay between the germline ends. The CDR3 consists of 13 residues. CDR3 DNA sequence: TGTGCCAGCGCCCGGGGGGGCAATCAGCCCCAGCATTTT. It translates to CASARGGNQPQHF.

This clonotype was detected a few times. The chain links TRBV14 to TRBJ2-1; D gene ambiguous. Germline CDR1 SGHDN, CDR2 FVKESK. There are 11 residues in the CDR3. V shed 1 base and J shed 8 bases, with 3 bases lying between them. CDR3 region: CASSQGYEQFF. CDR3 DNA sequence: TGTGCCAGCAGCCAAGGCTATGAGCAGTTCTTC. Complete variable domain (other parts from reference TRBV14 and TRBJ2-1): EAGVTQFPSHSVIEKGQTVTLRCDPISGHDNLYWYRRVMGKEIKFLLHFVKESKQDESGMPNNRFLAERTGGTYSTLKVQPAELEDSGVYFCASSQGYEQFFGPGTRLTVL.

In its sample, this clonotype was seen many times. J is TRBJ2-3 and V is TRBV5-1, with TRBD1 identical over 7 bases. After removal of 4 bases from V and 4 bases from J, the junction contained 9 bases not matched to a gene. CDR3 length: 15 residues. In germline, CDR1 is SGHRS, CDR2 YFSETQ. CDR3 coding DNA: TGCGCCAGCAGCCCCAATCAAGACAGGGCAGATACGCAGTATTTT. The encoded protein is CASSPNQDRADTQYF.

V usage is TRBV5-4 and J usage is TRBJ2-5; the D is unclear. The CDR3 totals 13 residues. Trimming shortened V by 2 bases and J by 3 bases, and 8 bases separated the two germline ends. Looked up from germline, CDR1 is SGHNT and CDR2 is YYREEE (reference sequence). The DNA for the CDR3 is TGTGCCAGCAGCTTCTTCAGCAAAGAGACCCAGTACTTC. Translated, it gives CASSFFSKETQYF.

This clonotype was observed at least ten times. The J gene is TRBJ2-4, the V gene TRBV18, with 8 bases identical to TRBD2. This CDR3 has 16 residues. Losses at the gene ends were 0 bases for V and 3 bases for J; bases not matched to a gene: 4. Germline-derived CDR1 and CDR2 are KGHSH and LQKENI. Written as DNA, the CDR3 is TGTGCCAGCTCACCACCGACTAGCGAGGGCAAAAACATTCAGTACTTC. Protein sequence: CASSPPTSEGKNIQYF.

V usage is TRBV6-6 and J usage is TRBJ2-2; possibly TRBD1 for D (6 bases). Trimming stripped 3 bases from V and 7 bases from J, with 15 bases between. Per the germline V gene, CDR1 is MNHNY and CDR2 is SVGAGI (reference sequence). The CDR3 loop spans 15 amino acids. The CDR3 region has the DNA TGTGCCAGCAGTTATGGGCAGGGGTGGATCGGGGAGCTGTTTTTT. Its protein product is CASSYGQGWIGELFF.

The chain carries TRBV2 and TRBJ2-3, with D tentatively TRBD1 (6 bases). The germline CDR1 and CDR2 sequences are SNHLY and FYNNEI. Trimming removed 7 bases from V and 2 bases from J, with 25 bases in between. This CDR3 contains 18 residues. CDR3 residues: CASTPCLRDKPITDTQYF. The CDR3 bases are TGTGCCAGCACTCCTTGTCTCCGGGACAAACCTATCACAGATACGCAGTATTTT.

J is TRBJ1-1 and V is TRBV19; D is possibly TRBD1 (5 bases). This CDR3 spans 15 amino acids. CDR1 and CDR2 (germline): LNHDA, SQIVND (reference sequence). V lost 0 bases, J lost 1 base, and 9 bases lay in between. This chain's CDR3 is CASSIERRGNTEAFF. CDR3 nucleotide sequence: TGTGCCAGTAGTATAGAAAGAAGGGGGAACACTGAAGCTTTCTTT. Together with reference TRBV19 and TRBJ1-1, the CDR3 gives the full variable domain: DGGITQSPKYLFRKEGQNVTLSCEQNLNHDAMYWYRQDPGQGLRLIYYSQIVNDFQKGDIAEGYSVSREKKESFPLTVTSAQKNPTAFYLCASSIERRGNTEAFFGQGTRLTVV.

The table lists this clonotype with a few counts. The junction departs from germline at one end; a sequencing error may be responsible. The chain is built from TRBV10-1 and TRBJ2-2; 9 positions match TRBD1. Germline V gives CDR1 WNHNN, CDR2 SYGVQD (reference sequence). This CDR3 is 18 amino acids long. The CDR3 DNA sequence: TGCGCCAGCAGTACCGGGACAGGGTTTCTCGAGAACATCGGGGAGCTGTTTTTT. Translating it yields CASSTGTGFLENIGELFF.

This chain connects TRBV7-2 to TRBJ2-1; 9 bases agree with TRBD2. Germline CDR1 is SGHTA and CDR2 is FQGNSA. This CDR3 has 15 residues. Trimming removed 11 bases from V and 2 bases from J; junction bases left unmatched: 10. CDR3 nucleotides: TGTGCCTCAGGGGCGGCGGGGGGGACCTACAATGAGCAGTTCTTC. It is translated as CASGAAGGTYNEQFF. The complete variable domain, with remaining parts taken from reference TRBV7-2 and TRBJ2-1, reads GAGVSQSPSNKVTEKGKDVELRCDPISGHTALYWYRQSLGQGLEFLIYFQGNSAPDKSGLPSDRFSAERTGGSVSTLTIQRTQQEDSAVYLCASGAAGGTYNEQFFGPGTRLTVL.

This clonotype has a count of ten or more. CDR3 DNA sequence: TGTGCCAGCAGCCATCACACTAGGATCGGAAATGAGCAGTTCTTC. Translation: CASSHHTRIGNEQFF. The chain links TRBV7-8 to TRBJ2-1, with D possibly TRBD2 on 5 matching bases. CDR1 is SGHVS and CDR2 is FQNEAQ in the germline V gene. V was trimmed by 5 bases and J by 7 bases, leaving 18 bases between them. The CDR3 spans 15 residues.